A single sample is the source of the 32 T cell receptor beta chains below, sequenced in a study of blood T cell repertoires in COVID-19. TCRdb keeps only in-frame clones here, not all; method: immunoSEQ multiplex PCR. Of 46,000 or so clones in the sample, approximately 88% were seen once. The sequenced sample was peripheral blood. These receptor sequences come from a man aged 45 to 65 with acute or convalescent COVID-19.

The rearrangement links TRBV19 to TRBJ1-4, with TRBD1 matching over 8 bases. In germline, CDR1 is LNHDA, CDR2 SQIVND (reference sequence). The ends lost 4 bases at V and 6 bases at J; junction bases unmatched: 10. The CDR3 extends over 16 amino acids. The CDR3 here is CASSTNTGTGYEKLFF. For the CDR3, the DNA is TGTGCCAGTAGTACGAATACCGGGACAGGATATGAAAAACTGTTTTTT.

The chain has TRBV5-1 and TRBJ1-2; D might be TRBD1 (5 bases). Germline V lookup: CDR1 SGHRS, CDR2 YFSETQ. The germline V and J ends were trimmed by 0 bases and 8 bases, with 11 bases remaining between them. The CDR3 loop spans 13 amino acids. The CDR3 DNA reads as TGCGCCAGCAGCTTGGGGTGGGGCCAGGGCTACACCTTC. Residues: CASSLGWGQGYTF.

The V and J genes are TRBV27 and TRBJ1-1; maybe TRBD1 (6 bases). V gave up 5 bases and J gave up 5 bases, with 15 bases separating them. Germline V gene lookup returns CDR1 MNHEY and CDR2 SMNVEV (reference sequence). This CDR3 spans 14 amino acids. The CDR3 reads CASSIQGRRTEAFF. The CDR3 DNA follows: TGTGCCAGCAGTATACAGGGTAGGCGGACTGAAGCTTTCTTT.

The V and J genes are TRBV7-2 and TRBJ1-2, with D uncertain. This CDR3 contains 15 residues. Germline V lookup: CDR1 SGHTA, CDR2 FQGNSA. Trimming took 6 bases from V and 0 from J, leaving 14 bases between them. CDR3 protein: CASSLIKEANYGYTF. The CDR3 nucleotides are TGTGCCAGCAGTCTTATCAAGGAGGCTAACTATGGCTACACCTTC.

The chain uses TRBV9 and TRBJ2-5, with a weak D call TRBD2 (7 bases). This CDR3 has 14 amino acids. V was shortened by 3 bases and J by 5 bases, with 14 bases between the two germline ends. Germline assignment: CDR1 SGDLS and CDR2 YYNGEE. The CDR3 region has the DNA TGTGCCAGCAGCGGAGCGGAGGGGGGGGAGACCCAGTACTTC. This encodes CASSGAEGGETQYF.

The gene calls are TRBV5-1 and TRBJ1-1; D possibly corresponds to TRBD1 (6 bases). This CDR3 contains 14 residues. Germline V gives CDR1 SGHRS, CDR2 YFSETQ. The ends were cut back, 0 bases at V and 11 bases at J, with 17 bases in the middle. CDR3 protein: CASSLGSDSLVAFF. The CDR3 DNA follows: TGCGCCAGCAGCTTGGGATCGGACAGCCTGGTGGCTTTCTTT. The whole variable domain, filled in from reference TRBV5-1 and TRBJ1-1, reads KAGVTQTPRYLIKTRGQQVTLSCSPISGHRSVSWYQQTPGQGLQFLFEYFSETQRNKGNFPGRFSGRQFSNSRSEMNVSTLELGDSALYLCASSLGSDSLVAFFGQGTRLTVV.

This clone was counted only a few times. The chain combines TRBV7-2 with TRBJ1-2, with TRBD1 identical over 7 bases. The germline gives CDR1 SGHTA, CDR2 FQGNSA. The CDR3 sequence is 14 residues long. With 1 base clipped from V and 5 bases from J, the junction kept 4 bases outside the gene matches. The CDR3 nucleotides are TGTGCCAGCAGCTTAGATAGACAGGGTTATGGCTACACCTTC. Translated: CASSLDRQGYGYTF.

J is TRBJ2-1 and V is TRBV19; 7 bases map to TRBD2. V was clipped by 7 bases and J by 8 bases; unmatched bases: 14. Per germline, CDR1 LNHDA and CDR2 SQIVND (reference sequence). The CDR3 covers 15 residues. The CDR3 DNA reads TGTGCCAGTATTTCGGATTCGCGGGGAGGGGATGAGCAGTTCTTC. Residues: CASISDSRGGDEQFF.

The gene calls are TRBV19 and TRBJ2-7, with 7 bases fitting TRBD2. This CDR3 region has 15 residues. The germline V gene has CDR1 LNHDA and CDR2 SQIVND (reference sequence). Trimming took 1 base from V and 2 from J; bases not matched to a gene: 5. This chain's CDR3 is CASSIGRGETYEQYF. CDR3 DNA sequence: TGTGCCAGTAGTATAGGCCGGGGGGAAACCTACGAGCAGTACTTC.

V is TRBV6-5 and J is TRBJ2-7; perhaps TRBD1 as D (6 bases). Looked up from germline, CDR1 is MNHEY and CDR2 is SVGAGI. The V end lost 6 bases, the J end lost 3 bases, and 15 bases lay between the germline ends. The CDR3 covers 14 residues. The CDR3 spells CASRFSRDNYEQYF. DNA of the CDR3: TGTGCCAGCAGATTCTCACGGGACAACTACGAGCAGTACTTC.

This clone showed up just a few times. V gene TRBV7-9 combines with J gene TRBJ1-1; TRBD1 aligns across 7 bases. Trimming removed 1 base from V and 11 bases from J; junction bases left unmatched: 4. Germline CDR1 is SEHNR and CDR2 is FQNEAQ (reference sequence). The CDR3 length is 12 residues. This chain's CDR3 is CASSLETGNAFF. The CDR3 DNA sequence: TGTGCCAGCAGCTTAGAGACAGGGAATGCTTTCTTT.

The rearrangement joins TRBV7-7 to TRBJ2-3; 13 nucleotides align to TRBD2. Losses at the gene ends were 1 base for V and 4 bases for J; bases not matched to a gene: 5. The germline V gene has CDR1 SSHAT and CDR2 FNYEAQ (reference sequence). The CDR3 totals 17 residues. For the CDR3, the DNA is TGTGCCAGCAGCTTAGGACTAGCGGGAGGTTTCGCAGATACGCAGTATTTT. It specifies CASSLGLAGGFADTQYF.

The chain has TRBV7-2 and TRBJ2-7; D is possibly TRBD1 (6 bases). With 5 bases removed from V and 3 bases from J, the gap between germline ends came to 14 bases. The germline V gene has CDR1 SGHTA and CDR2 FQGNSA. The CDR3 has 14 residues. The CDR3 sequence: CASSPRQAHYEQYF. In nucleotides, the CDR3 is TGTGCCAGCAGCCCGCGACAGGCTCACTACGAGCAGTACTTC. Based on the CDR3 plus reference TRBV7-2 and TRBJ2-7, the full variable domain is GAGVSQSPSNKVTEKGKDVELRCDPISGHTALYWYRQSLGQGLEFLIYFQGNSAPDKSGLPSDRFSAERTGGSVSTLTIQRTQQEDSAVYLCASSPRQAHYEQYFGPGTRLTVT.

This CDR3 is CATETGRITYEQYF. The DNA for the CDR3 is TGTGCCACCGAGACAGGGCGAATCACCTACGAGCAGTACTTC. This sequence joins TRBV6-5 and TRBJ2-7, with 7 bases aligning to TRBD1. This CDR3 region has 14 residues. V shed 10 bases and J 2 bases; nucleotides not matched to a gene: 11. Looked up from germline, CDR1 is MNHEY and CDR2 is SVGAGI.

The chain has TRBV6-5 and TRBJ1-2; TRBD1 matches 7 bases. Germline CDR1 MNHEY, CDR2 SVGAGI. The CDR3 has 14 amino acids. With 0 bases clipped from V and 4 bases from J, the junction kept 2 bases outside the gene matches. CDR3 sequence: CASSYSAGGYGYTF. In DNA form, the CDR3 reads TGTGCCAGCAGTTACTCGGCAGGGGGCTATGGCTACACCTTC.

The genes are TRBV28 and TRBJ1-2; tentative D call: TRBD1 (6 bases). The CDR3 is 13 residues long. CDR1 and CDR2 (germline): MDHEN, SYDVKM. Trimming stripped 6 bases from V and 8 bases from J, with 16 bases between. Written as DNA, the CDR3 is TGTGCCAGCAGGCGCAGGGGTTTAGAAGGCTACACCTTC. Amino acids: CASRRRGLEGYTF.

The chain joins TRBV6-4 to TRBJ2-1; 7 bases match TRBD1. Germline-derived CDR1 and CDR2 are MRHNA and SNTAGT. Losses at the gene ends were 6 bases for V and 2 bases for J; bases not matched to a gene: 7. This CDR3 region has 15 residues. This chain's CDR3 is CASSADRDTYNEQFF. CDR3 DNA: TGTGCCAGCAGCGCCGACAGGGATACCTACAATGAGCAGTTCTTC.

This clone has a single count. The same CDR3 can be traced to other DNA sequences in this sample. This chain uses TRBV10-3 with TRBJ1-1, with D maybe TRBD1 (5 bases). Germline CDR1 is ENHRY and CDR2 is SYGVKD. This CDR3 contains 12 residues. Trimming took off 6 bases at V and 5 bases at J, with 10 bases between the two ends. CDR3 sequence: CAIRQGNTEAFF. The CDR3 DNA follows: TGTGCCATCAGGCAGGGAAATACTGAAGCTTTCTTT.

The chain links TRBV7-2 to TRBJ1-1; 7 nucleotides agree with TRBD1. Germline CDR1 is SGHTA and CDR2 is FQGNSA. With V trimmed by 2 bases and J by 7 bases, 7 bases remained unmatched. The CDR3 loop spans 14 amino acids. In DNA form, the CDR3 reads TGTGCCAGCAGCTTAAATGCAGGGGGAAATGAAGCTTTCTTT. It translates to CASSLNAGGNEAFF.

With respect to this clone: In the same sample, other DNA sequences code for this CDR3. In DNA form, the CDR3 reads TGTGCCAGCAGTGAATTAGCGGGGGGCCAAGAGACCCAGTACTTC. It codes for CASSELAGGQETQYF. The rearrangement links TRBV6-1 to TRBJ2-5; 10 positions match TRBD2. CDR3 length equals 15 residues. Trimming at V came to 2 bases and at J to 1 base, leaving 1 base not matched to a gene. Germline V gives CDR1 MNHNS, CDR2 SASEGT.

The chain combines TRBV11-2 with TRBJ2-7; unclear D gene. The V end was cut by 5 bases, the J end by 2 bases, with 13 bases between. In germline, CDR1 is SGHAT, CDR2 FQNNGV. The CDR3 is 14 residues long. The DNA for the CDR3 is TGTGCCAGCAGCGAAATCAGGAAGCCCTACGAGCAGTACTTC. Amino acids: CASSEIRKPYEQYF.

J is TRBJ1-1 and V is TRBV7-3, with a tentative D call TRBD1 (5 bases). The CDR3 totals 20 residues. Germline assignment: CDR1 SGHTA and CDR2 FQGTGA. With 3 bases removed from V and 3 bases from J, the gap between germline ends came to 29 bases. The CDR3 region is CASSFDITGSGITGDTEAFF. The CDR3 region has the DNA TGTGCCAGCAGCTTTGACATAACAGGTTCCGGCATAACGGGGGACACTGAAGCTTTCTTT.

The chain uses TRBV4-1 and TRBJ1-3; 7 bases line up with TRBD1. The germline V gene encodes CDR1 MGHRA and CDR2 YSYEKL. Losses at the gene ends were 0 bases for V and 4 bases for J; bases not matched to a gene: 3. This CDR3 is 15 amino acids long. CDR3 in amino acids: CASSQEVTGGNTIYF. The CDR3 region has the DNA TGCGCCAGCAGCCAAGAAGTGACAGGGGGAAACACCATATATTTT.

The CDR3 sequence is CASRPSDRPNTEAFF. The CDR3, as DNA: TGTGCCAGCAGACCTTCAGACAGGCCGAACACTGAAGCTTTCTTT. This chain connects TRBV28 to TRBJ1-1, with D maybe TRBD1 (6 bases). V was cut by 6 bases and J by 1 base, with 15 bases left in between. CDR1 is MDHEN, CDR2 SYDVKM, per germline. The CDR3 loop spans 15 amino acids. Variable domain in full (rest from reference TRBV28 and TRBJ1-1): DVKVTQSSRYLVKRTGEKVFLECVQDMDHENMFWYRQDPGLGLRLIYFSYDVKMKEKGDIPEGYSVSREKKERFSLILESASTNQTSMYLCASRPSDRPNTEAFFGQGTRLTVV.

The J gene is TRBJ1-4, the V gene TRBV3-1 (or the pseudogene TRBV3-2); 7 bases line up with TRBD1. V lost 1 base, J lost 5 bases, and 4 bases stayed unmatched. Germline CDR1 reads LGHDT; CDR2 reads YNNKEL (reference sequence). The CDR3 is made up of 15 amino acids. CDR3 DNA sequence: TGTGCCAGCAGCCAAGCTGTGACAGGGAATGAAAAACTGTTTTTT. It encodes CASSQAVTGNEKLFF.

The CDR3 sequence: CASSFGGLAINEQFF. DNA of the CDR3: TGTGCCAGCAGCTTCGGCGGACTGGCGATCAATGAGCAGTTCTTC. V and J are TRBV7-2 and TRBJ2-1; D is possibly TRBD2 (5 bases). Germline lookup yields CDR1 SGHTA and CDR2 FQGNSA. V gave up 3 bases and J gave up 6 bases, with 15 bases separating them. This CDR3 contains 15 residues.

This clone was seen only once. The chain couples TRBV15 to TRBJ2-7; TRBD1 is a possible D gene (6 bases). CDR1 and CDR2 (germline): LNHNV, YYDKDF (reference sequence). This CDR3 contains 18 residues. V lost 3 bases to trimming and J lost 0 bases, with 21 bases between them. The CDR3 nucleotides read TGTGCCACCAGCAGTACCCGCTTGGGGGCAGTGAGCTCCTACGAGCAGTACTTC. Translated: CATSSTRLGAVSSYEQYF.

The V gene is TRBV2, the J gene TRBJ1-5; D not resolved. V was trimmed by 8 bases and J by 4 bases, leaving 18 bases between them. There are 15 residues in the CDR3. CDR1 SNHLY and CDR2 FYNNEI come from the germline V gene. Here the CDR3 reads CASDGSWGGNQPQHF. DNA for the CDR3: TGTGCCAGCGATGGGTCGTGGGGAGGTAATCAGCCCCAGCATTTT. Full variable domain (rest looked up from reference TRBV2 and TRBJ1-5): EPEVTQTPSHQVTQMGQEVILRCVPISNHLYFYWYRQILGQKVEFLVSFYNNEISEKSEIFDDQFSVERPDGSNFTLKIRSTKLEDSAMYFCASDGSWGGNQPQHFGDGTRLSIL.

This clone has just a few counts. The V call is TRBV19, the J call TRBJ1-3, with unresolved D. This CDR3 has 14 amino acids. Trimming removed 8 bases at V and 0 bases at J, with 11 bases between. Germline CDR1 reads LNHDA; CDR2 reads SQIVND (reference sequence). The CDR3 spells CASSSAGSGNTIYF. In DNA form, the CDR3 reads TGTGCCAGTTCTTCCGCCGGCTCTGGAAACACCATATATTTT.

This sequence joins TRBV7-9 and TRBJ1-1, with 11 bases matching TRBD1. This CDR3 comprises 15 residues. Germline lookup yields CDR1 SEHNR and CDR2 FQNEAQ (reference sequence). J gave up 3 bases and V 5 bases, and 5 bases lay outside the gene matches. CDR3 DNA: TGTGCCAGCAGCCCTGGGACAGGGGGAGACACTGAAGCTTTCTTT. It specifies CASSPGTGGDTEAFF.

The chain couples TRBV7-2 to TRBJ2-3, with TRBD2 matching 8 bases. V lost 1 base to trimming and J lost 2 bases; unmatched junction nucleotides: 5. The CDR3 is made up of 16 amino acids. Looked up from germline, CDR1 is SGHTA and CDR2 is FQGNSA. For the CDR3, the DNA is TGTGCCAGCAGCTTAGTCCGGGGGGGTTTCACAGATACGCAGTATTTT. It yields the protein CASSLVRGGFTDTQYF.

The chain joins TRBV10-1 to TRBJ2-5; D not resolved. Germline V gives CDR1 WNHNN, CDR2 SYGVQD (reference sequence). Trimming took 3 bases from V and 1 from J, leaving 9 bases between them. The CDR3 runs 14 residues. In nucleotides, the CDR3 is TGCGCCAGCAGTGAAGGCGGTATCCAAGAGACCCAGTACTTC. Amino acids: CASSEGGIQETQYF.